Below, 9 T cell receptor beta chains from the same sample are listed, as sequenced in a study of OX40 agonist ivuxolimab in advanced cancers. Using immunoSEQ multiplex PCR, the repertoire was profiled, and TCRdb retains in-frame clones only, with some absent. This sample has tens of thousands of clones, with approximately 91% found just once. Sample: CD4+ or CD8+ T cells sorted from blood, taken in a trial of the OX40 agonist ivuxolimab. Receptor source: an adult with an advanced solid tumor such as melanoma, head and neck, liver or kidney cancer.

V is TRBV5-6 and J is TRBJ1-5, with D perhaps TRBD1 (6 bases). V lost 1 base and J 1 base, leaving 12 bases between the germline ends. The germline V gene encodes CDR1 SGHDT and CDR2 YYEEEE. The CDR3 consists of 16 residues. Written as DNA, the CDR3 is TGTGCCAGCAGCTTGAACGGGGGCGGGAGCAATCAGCCCCAGCATTTT. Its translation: CASSLNGGGSNQPQHF.

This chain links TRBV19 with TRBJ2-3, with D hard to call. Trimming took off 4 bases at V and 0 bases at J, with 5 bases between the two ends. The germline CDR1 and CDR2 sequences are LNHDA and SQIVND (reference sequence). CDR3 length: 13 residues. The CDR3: CASSNPSTDTQYF. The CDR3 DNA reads TGTGCCAGTAGTAACCCAAGCACAGATACGCAGTATTTT.

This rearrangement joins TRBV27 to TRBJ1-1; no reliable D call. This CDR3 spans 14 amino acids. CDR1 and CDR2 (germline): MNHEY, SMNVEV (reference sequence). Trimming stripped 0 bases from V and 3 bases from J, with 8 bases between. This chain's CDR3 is CASSLSIGYTEAFF. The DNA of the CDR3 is TGTGCCAGCAGTTTATCGATCGGGTACACTGAAGCTTTCTTT.

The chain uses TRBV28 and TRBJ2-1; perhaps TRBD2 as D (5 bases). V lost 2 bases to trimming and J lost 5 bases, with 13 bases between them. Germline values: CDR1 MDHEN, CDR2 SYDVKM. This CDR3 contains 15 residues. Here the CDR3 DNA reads TGTGCCAGCAGTTTACCGCTAGCCCTACACAATGAGCAGTTCTTC. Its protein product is CASSLPLALHNEQFF.

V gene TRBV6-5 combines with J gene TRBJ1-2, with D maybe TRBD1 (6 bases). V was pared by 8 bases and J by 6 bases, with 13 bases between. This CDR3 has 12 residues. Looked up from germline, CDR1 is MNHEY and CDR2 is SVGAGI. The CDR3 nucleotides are TGTGCCAGCCGACAGGTTCCTGATGGCTACACCTTC. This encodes CASRQVPDGYTF.

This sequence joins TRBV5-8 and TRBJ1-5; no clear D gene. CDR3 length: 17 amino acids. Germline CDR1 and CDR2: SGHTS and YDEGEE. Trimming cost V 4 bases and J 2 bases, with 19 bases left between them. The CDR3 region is CASSTFAGAGGNQPQHF. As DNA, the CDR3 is TGTGCCAGCAGCACGTTCGCGGGTGCAGGTGGCAATCAGCCCCAGCATTTT.

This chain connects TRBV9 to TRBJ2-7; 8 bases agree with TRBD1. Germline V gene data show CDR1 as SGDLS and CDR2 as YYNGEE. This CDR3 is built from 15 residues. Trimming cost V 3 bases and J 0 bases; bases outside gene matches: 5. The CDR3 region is CASSERTGLSYEQYF. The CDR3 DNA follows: TGTGCCAGCAGCGAAAGGACAGGGCTCTCCTACGAGCAGTACTTC.

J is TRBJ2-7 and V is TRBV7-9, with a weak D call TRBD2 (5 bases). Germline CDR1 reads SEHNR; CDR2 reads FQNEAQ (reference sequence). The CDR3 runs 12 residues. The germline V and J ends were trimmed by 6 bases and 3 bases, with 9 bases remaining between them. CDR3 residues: CASRPLVYEQYF. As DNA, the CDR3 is TGTGCCAGCAGACCACTAGTCTACGAGCAGTACTTC.

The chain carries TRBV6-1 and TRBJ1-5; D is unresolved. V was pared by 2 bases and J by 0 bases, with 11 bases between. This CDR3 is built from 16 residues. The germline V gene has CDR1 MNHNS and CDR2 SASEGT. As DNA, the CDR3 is TGTGCCAGCAGTGAATACGTGTGGGATAGCAATCAGCCCCAGCATTTT. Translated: CASSEYVWDSNQPQHF.